This entry concerns a single TCR beta chain. This record comes from a study of T cell changes during pregnancy in multiple sclerosis. This table comes from immunoSEQ multiplex PCR, and its TCRdb copy is limited to in-frame clones, with some not included. The repertoire holds roughly 38,000 clones, almost 95% seen once, with 7.5% to 10% in the top ten. Trimming left V 2 bases short and J 6 bases short, with 14 bases between. The CDR3 consists of 13 residues. The germline gives CDR1 SQVTM, CDR2 ANQGSEA. Sample: CD8+ T cells from peripheral blood mononuclear cells, taken in the third trimester of pregnancy. The chain is built from TRBV29-1 and TRBJ2-7; weak D call: TRBD2 (5 bases). This TCR was sampled from a female donor with multiple sclerosis, enrolled in a pregnancy study. The CDR3 DNA is TGCAGCGTTGAATTGAACGCCGGAGGCGAGCAGTACTTC. Protein product: CSVELNAGGEQYF.